This T cell receptor (beta chain) was profiled in a study of vaccination effects on CD4 cells after COVID-19. Study-wide context: Convalescent patients (n = two) were sampled 16 days and one week prevaccination.

V gave up 1 base and J gave up 7 bases; unmatched junction bases: 10. Per the germline V gene, CDR1 is LNHNV and CDR2 is YYDKDF (reference sequence). This CDR3 spans 18 amino acids. Ahead of sequencing, the ViraFEST assay grew antigen-specific CD4+ T cells using viral peptide pools. At the end of about ten days of culture, CD4+ T cells were isolated. Confirmation by PCR established that the person had SARS-CoV-2 infection between March and December 2020. Days 3 and 7 were when half the medium was replaced with IL-2 medium. Some clones are missing from TCRdb's copy, which holds only in-frame ones; the method was immunoSEQ multiplex PCR. The table lists about 27,000 clones, 78% of them singletons. A note on this clone: No antigen is known for it.

The chain links TRBV15 to TRBJ1-6, with 10 bases identical to TRBD1. This receptor was obtained from a human donor who had a prior SARS-CoV-2 infection. The sample was CD4+ T cells from PBMCs cultured with HCoV-NL63 spike peptides, taken before COVID-19 vaccination. The CDR3: CATSRAGQGSFLNSPLHF. The CDR3 coding sequence is TGTGCCACCAGCAGAGCGGGACAGGGGTCTTTTTTGAATTCACCCCTCCACTTT.